This T cell receptor beta chain was documented in a study of T cells after somatic rescue of genetic block. The repertoire was sequenced with immunoSEQ multiplex PCR; TCRdb's copy has only in-frame clones and lacks some. The sample holds 55,000 to 70,000 clones; 85% to 95% are singletons and the top ten take approximately 2.9%. The receptor comes from a man aged 40-49 years. Sequenced: peripheral blood mononuclear cells (PBMCs).

This CDR3 is CASSLTVGRSLGELFF. CDR3 DNA sequence: TGTGCCAGCAGCTTAACCGTCGGGAGGTCTCTCGGGGAGCTGTTTTTT. The chain has TRBV7-9 and TRBJ2-2; 7 bases align to TRBD2. The CDR3 length is 16 residues. The germline V gene encodes CDR1 SEHNR and CDR2 FQNEAQ (reference sequence). J was trimmed by 7 bases and V by 2 bases; bases with no gene match: 10.